The sequence of this T cell receptor (beta chain) was determined in a study of shared clonotypes between healthy human individuals. V lost 6 bases to trimming and J lost 6 bases, with 9 bases between them. The CDR3 extends over 11 amino acids. The germline V gene encodes CDR1 SNHLY and CDR2 FYNNEI. This table comes from immunoSEQ multiplex PCR, and its TCRdb copy is limited to in-frame clones, with some not included. The repertoire includes around 500,000 clones, over 70% of them detected once, and approximately 11% sits in the top ten. The chain combines TRBV2 with TRBJ2-7; D unclear. What was sequenced was PBMCs. The receptor comes from a woman aged 35 to 49 in good health. Some clones in this sample may be carry-over from other donors' samples. This chain's CDR3 is CASSQVTEQYF. Here the CDR3 DNA reads TGTGCCAGCAGCCAAGTAACCGAGCAGTACTTC.